The 8 T cell receptor beta chains presented below share a single source sample, sequenced in a study of post-analysis software for immune sequencing data. Study outcomes and limitations: Four or five TRBV segments occurring more often in patients than controls included TRBV5-6, TRBV5-1 and TRBV20-1.

Unique-molecular-identifier-tagged TCR beta cDNA libraries were used. Using its own MiXCR run on the PCR reads, TCRdb lists one record per CDR3 protein. The sample carries hundreds of thousands of distinct CDR3 sequences, approximately 59% recorded once. The antigens for these receptors are not known. Source material: blood. Source of these receptors: a girl aged 2 to 9 with multiple sclerosis.

The chain links TRBV12-3 or TRBV12-4 to TRBJ1-4, with TRBD1 matching 11 bases. V lost 4 bases, J lost 7 bases, and 8 bases stayed unmatched. This CDR3 spans 16 amino acids. CDR3 protein: CASSSNLGTGGEKLFF. The CDR3 DNA follows: TGTGCCAGCAGTTCGAACCTCGGGACAGGGGGTGAAAAACTGTTTTTT.

The chain has TRBV10-3 and TRBJ2-3; TRBD2 matches 12 bases. The CDR3 has 16 amino acids. The V gene's germline CDR1 is ENHRY and CDR2 SYGVKD. The V segment lost 0 bases and the J segment 3 bases; nucleotides outside the gene matches: 1. The CDR3 coding sequence is TGTGCCATCAGTGAGTCAACTAGCGGGGGGACAGATACGCAGTATTTT. Translation: CAISESTSGGTDTQYF.

The chain recombines TRBV18 with TRBJ1-1; D is undetermined. Germline CDR1 reads KGHSH; CDR2 reads LQKENI. This CDR3 is built from 14 residues. V dropped 6 bases and J dropped 1 base, with 12 bases sitting between them. The CDR3: CASSSFGKNTEAFF. DNA for the CDR3: TGTGCCAGCTCGTCCTTCGGTAAGAACACTGAAGCTTTCTTT.

This clonotype was picked up a small number of times. V gene TRBV7-9 combines with J gene TRBJ2-1; 7 nucleotides line up with TRBD1. The germline V gene encodes CDR1 SEHNR and CDR2 FQNEAQ (reference sequence). V gave up 5 bases and J gave up 10 bases; unmatched junction bases: 17. This CDR3 spans 16 amino acids. In DNA, the CDR3 is TGTGCCAGCAGCCAAATAAGGGGACAGTCCCCTTTCGAGCAGTTCTTC. Its translation is CASSQIRGQSPFEQFF.

This chain uses TRBV29-1 with TRBJ2-3, with 8 bases fitting TRBD1. CDR3 length: 14 residues. The junction had 5 bases not matched to a gene; V was cut back by 4 bases and J by 2 bases. The germline V gene has CDR1 SQVTM and CDR2 ANQGSEA. The CDR3: CSVGTGSITDTQYF. CDR3 nucleotide sequence: TGCAGCGTTGGGACAGGGTCTATCACAGATACGCAGTATTTT.

This clonotype was observed a few times. The chain links TRBV20-1 to TRBJ1-5, with 7 bases matching TRBD1. This CDR3 spans 13 amino acids. Per the germline V gene, CDR1 is DFQATT and CDR2 is SNEGSKA (reference sequence). The trim removed 4 bases at V and 3 bases at J, leaving 3 bases unmatched. The CDR3 loop is CSAKGAINQPQHF. CDR3 nucleotides: TGCAGTGCTAAGGGGGCTATCAATCAGCCCCAGCATTTT.

A single count supports this clonotype. The chain carries TRBV21-1 and TRBJ2-1; TRBD2 is taken as the D call from the table, unchecked against the DNA. TRBV21-1 is flagged as a pseudogene. The CDR3 has 16 amino acids. The CDR3 reads CASNLAGTSGRGEQFF. As DNA, the CDR3 is TGTGCCAGCAACTTGGCAGGGACTAGCGGCAGGGGGGAGCAGTTCTTC.

The chain employs TRBV7-2 and TRBJ2-7; D ambiguous. The DNA end is more similar to TRBJ2-5, so the J call may be wrong. There are 13 residues in the CDR3. CDR1 is SGHTA and CDR2 is FQGNSA in the germline V gene. The CDR3 sequence is CASTTGVGETQYF. DNA for the CDR3: TGTGCCAGCACCACTGGGGTGGGAGAGACCCAGTACTTC.